This paragraph reports one TCR beta chain. This clonotype has ten or more counts. Its specific antigen is unknown. No much larger clonotype is one base removed from it; base qualities were not supplied. Hyperthyroidism patients were aged 18 to 65 years and newly diagnosed, with disease duration of less than 2 months. The study excluded patients with uncontrolled infections, other autoimmune diseases, pregnancy or lactation. Diagnoses relied on clinical symptoms, serum thyroxine and TRAb, thyroid ultrasound and orbital computed tomography. Blood from progressor patients was drawn when they were first diagnosed with hyperthyroidism, before any ophthalmopathy symptoms appeared. Ficoll-Paque density gradient centrifugation was used to isolate PBMCs from approximately 11 ml of fresh peripheral blood. Patients classed as progressors first received a Graves' hyperthyroidism diagnosis and then went on to develop ophthalmopathy during follow-up. Trizol reagent was used to extract total RNA, and RNA quality was then checked on an Agilent 2100 Bioanalyzer.

TCR beta CDR3 regions were amplified from RNA transcripts. The first round of RT-PCR for the TCR CDR3 was performed with the HTBI primer set and the Qiagen OneStep RT-PCR kit. A second multiplex PCR round built the libraries, followed by size selection and purification. The libraries were sequenced on an Illumina HiSeq2000 using paired-end 100 bp reads. On the study's bioinformatics: Raw data were processed with SOAPnuke, discarding reads with adapters, uncalled bases, mean Phred below 15, or no exact constant-primer or identifier match. COPE v1.2.5 was used to merge the high-quality paired reads, and each unique nucleotide sequence was defined as a clonotype. MiTCR v1.1 was used to align the clonotypes against IMGT TRBV, TRBD and TRBJ reference segments. Analysis was restricted to V-J combinations with a frequency above 0.0001, which covered about 99% of repertoires. The TCS score was defined as the ratio of F50 (clonal expansion) to E x V (chaos), calculated using BLOSUM62-based TCRdist between CDR3 peptides within each V-J. Welch's t-statistics and random forest reduced 514 V-J features to about 13, which were used in a naive Bayes classifier (R e1071). TCRdb reprocessing: public reads trimmed at Q25 with fastp, clones called with MiXCR, in-frame beta chains kept. Each entry is one CDR3 protein sequence, shown with its most common DNA and genes. These V and J calls rely on TCRdb rather than the paper's analysis. Here the sample has around 290,000 distinct CDR3 sequences; 13% occur a single time. The ten largest clones represent 7.8% of the sample.

This record belongs to a study of T cells in Graves' hyperthyroidism and ophthalmopathy (dated by TCRdb to about 2019). About the study as a whole: Peripheral blood samples were taken at the time of initial diagnosis, prior to any treatment. To identify distinguishing TCR V-J signatures, a discovery cohort of roughly 100 patients was used, comprising approximately 40 with Graves' ophthalmopathy and some 57 with stable Graves' hyperthyroidism. Whether ophthalmopathy could be predicted prospectively was tested in an independent validation cohort made up of about 20 hyperthyroidism patients plus 17 patients who later progressed to ophthalmopathy. The approximately 90 discovery patients were randomly split 7:3 into training and test sets. Thyroid tissue and blood T-cell repertoires from about six Graves' hyperthyroidism patients were also compared in the study. After sampling, hyperthyroidism patients received methimazole starting at 30 mg daily, and ophthalmopathy patients received high-dose intravenous methylprednisolone. According to the paper, TCR Vbeta CDR3 sequencing was carried out on more than 120 peripheral blood samples, which came from fewer than 50 ophthalmopathy, 70 to 80 hyperthyroidism and about 17 progressor patients. Findings and caveats that apply to the study as a whole: No statistical method was used to fix the sample size in advance, and group allocation was not hidden from the investigators. Most expanded thyroid clonotypes (frequency above 0.001) were also detected in blood, a finding suggesting that blood repertoires may reflect thyroid immune responses. A model built on a 13 V-J signature distinguished ophthalmopathy from stable hyperthyroidism, reaching about 88% sensitivity and around 82% specificity in cross-validation and 80%/75% in testing. In validation, the model predicted progression to ophthalmopathy a median of about 6 months before onset, with around 70% sensitivity and roughly 77% specificity.

Input material: blood. This TCR was sampled from a woman aged 30 to 39 with Graves' hyperthyroidism that later progressed to Graves' ophthalmopathy.

The CDR3: CASSLPPGQARGYTF. The DNA is as follows: TGTGCCAGCAGTTTACCGCCGGGCCAGGCTAGGGGCTACACCTTC. The chain uses TRBV12-3 or TRBV12-4 and TRBJ1-2; the D gene identity is not certain. The CDR3 sequence holds 15 residues, the cysteine and phenylalanine included. This entry keeps only the CDR3 DNA: 45 bases, framed from base 1. The germline ends are 18 bases apart after V is trimmed by 2 bases and J by 8 bases.